The rows below give T cell receptor beta chains drawn from one sample of a study of spatial heterogeneity in lung cancer. Each CDR3 protein gets one entry after TCRdb re-called the 5' RACE reads with MiXCR. Of around 47,000 distinct CDR3 sequences listed, around 6.7% are singletons. The starting material was PBMCs, obtained at follow-up. These TCRs come from a female donor with early-stage non-small cell lung cancer. The CDR3 runs from the conserved cysteine through the conserved F or W. Each record gives: J gene, V gene, clone size, D gene, CDR3 DNA, CDR3 protein. The D gene is left open where the match is weak. A clone size is listed for some rows: how often the clone was seen (once, few, many), or a class if it is expanded.

TRBJ2-3	TRBV12-3/TRBV12-4	many	-	TGTGCCAGCAGTTTGACAGGCACAGATACGCAGTATTTT	CASSLTGTDTQYF
TRBJ2-5	TRBV20-1	-	-	TGCAGTGTCCCGACTAGTCAAGAGACCCAGTACTTC	CSVPTSQETQYF
TRBJ2-3	TRBV5-1	-	-	TGCGCCAGCAGCTTGGCGGAGTCAGTGGATACGCAGTATTTT	CASSLAESVDTQYF
TRBJ2-1	TRBV7-3	many	TRBD2	TGTGCCAGCAGCTTAAAGTCCCCTAGCGGGGGGTACTACAATGAGCAGTTCTTC	CASSLKSPSGGYYNEQFF
TRBJ2-7	TRBV6-1	many	TRBD1	TGTGCCAGCACTGCCCGGGACAGGGGACTCTACGAGCAGTACTTC	CASTARDRGLYEQYF
TRBJ1-6	TRBV4-3	-	-	TGCGCCAGCAGCCAGATGCCCCGGGACCGTAATTCACCCCTCCACTTT	CASSQMPRDRNSPLHF
TRBJ2-7	TRBV28	many	-	TGTGCCAGCAGTTTCAGGTACGAGCAGTACTTC	CASSFRYEQYF
TRBJ1-2	TRBV7-9	-	-	TGTGCCAGCAGCTTAGAAGGGCAGAGCCATGGCTACACCTTC	CASSLEGQSHGYTF
TRBJ2-2	TRBV12-3/TRBV12-4	few	TRBD2	TGTGCCAGCAGTCCACATGGGACTAGCGGTTCCGGGGAGCTGTTTTTT	CASSPHGTSGSGELFF
TRBJ1-1	TRBV29-1	-	-	TGCAGCGTTGAAGCCGCGGACAGTCCGAACACTGAAGCTTTCTTT	CSVEAADSPNTEAFF
TRBJ1-6	TRBV5-5	few	-	TGTGCCAGCAGCTCCGGGCCGAAGGAGTCACCCCTCCACTTT	CASSSGPKESPLHF
TRBJ1-1	TRBV12-3/TRBV12-4	few	-	TGTGCCAGCAGTTTAGCCCGAGACACTGAAGCTTTCTTT	CASSLARDTEAFF
TRBJ2-5	TRBV7-2	many	-	TGTGCCAGCAGCTTAGTTCAGCGATTAAAAGAGACCCAGTACTTC	CASSLVQRLKETQYF
TRBJ2-1	TRBV29-1	many	-	TGCAGCGTGGCAAGGGGGGGAGGTGAGCAGTTCTTC	CSVARGGGEQFF
TRBJ1-2	TRBV7-2	-	-	TGTGCCAGCGGGTTTAGTGGGGAGGGCTACACCTTC	CASGFSGEGYTF
TRBJ1-5	TRBV2	-	-	TGTGCCAGCAGCACAGGGTGGAGCAATCAGCCCCAGCATTTT	CASSTGWSNQPQHF
TRBJ1-6	TRBV7-2	many	-	TGTGCCAGCAGCTTAGCTGTGCAGGAACATTCACCCCTCCACTTT	CASSLAVQEHSPLHF
TRBJ2-7	TRBV7-9	many	-	TGTGCCAGCGGCAGGGTTATCAACGAGCAGTACTTC	CASGRVINEQYF
TRBJ1-1	TRBV28	-	TRBD1	TGTGCCAGCAGTCCAGGGGGCTCGGAATTCGGTGAAGCTTTCTTT	CASSPGGSEFGEAFF
TRBJ2-2	TRBV6-5	many	-	TGTGCCAGCAGCAACAGGAACACCGGGGAGCTGTTTTTT	CASSNRNTGELFF
TRBJ1-4	TRBV5-5	many	-	TGTGCCAGCAGCCCCGACAGTTATCTTGCAACTAATGAAAAACTGTTTTTT	CASSPDSYLATNEKLFF
TRBJ1-3	TRBV11-2	many	-	TGTGCCAGCAGCTACCCGTCCGGGGTAGGGGGAAACACCATATATTTT	CASSYPSGVGGNTIYF
TRBJ2-7	TRBV5-1	many	-	TGCGCCAGCAGCTTGGCGGTGGCAGGGATGGTGTTAAGGAACGAGCAGTACTTC	CASSLAVAGMVLRNEQYF
TRBJ2-1	TRBV7-2	many	-	TGTGCCAGCAGCTTCCGGCTAGGGACACAAAATGAGCAGTTCTTC	CASSFRLGTQNEQFF
TRBJ1-1	TRBV15	many	-	TGTGCCACCAGCAGAGGTCCTAGCCGGGTGAACACTGAAGCTTTCTTT	CATSRGPSRVNTEAFF
TRBJ2-7	TRBV6-6	many	TRBD1	TGTGCCAGCGGCCGACAGGGAAGGGGATATACCTACGAGCAGTACTTC	CASGRQGRGYTYEQYF